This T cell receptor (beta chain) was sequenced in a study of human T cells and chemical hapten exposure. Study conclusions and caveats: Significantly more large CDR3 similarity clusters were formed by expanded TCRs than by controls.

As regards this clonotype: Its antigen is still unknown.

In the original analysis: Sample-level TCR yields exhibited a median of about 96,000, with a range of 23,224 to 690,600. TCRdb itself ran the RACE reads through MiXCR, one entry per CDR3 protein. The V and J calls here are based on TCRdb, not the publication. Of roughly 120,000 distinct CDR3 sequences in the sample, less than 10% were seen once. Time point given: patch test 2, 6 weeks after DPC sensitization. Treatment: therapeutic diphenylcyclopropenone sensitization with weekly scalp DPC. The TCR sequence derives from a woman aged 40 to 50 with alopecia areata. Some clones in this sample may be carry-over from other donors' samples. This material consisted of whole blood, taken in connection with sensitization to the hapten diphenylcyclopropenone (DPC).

The CDR3 DNA reads as TGCAGTGCGAGGGGGGGGAATGCCTACGAGCAGTACTTC. It specifies CSARGGNAYEQYF. The chain has TRBV20-1 and TRBJ2-7, with TRBD2 as a possible D gene (7 bases). The CDR3 contains 13 residues. The germline V and J ends were trimmed by 6 bases and 2 bases, with 14 bases remaining between them. Germline lookup yields CDR1 DFQATT and CDR2 SNEGSKA (reference sequence).